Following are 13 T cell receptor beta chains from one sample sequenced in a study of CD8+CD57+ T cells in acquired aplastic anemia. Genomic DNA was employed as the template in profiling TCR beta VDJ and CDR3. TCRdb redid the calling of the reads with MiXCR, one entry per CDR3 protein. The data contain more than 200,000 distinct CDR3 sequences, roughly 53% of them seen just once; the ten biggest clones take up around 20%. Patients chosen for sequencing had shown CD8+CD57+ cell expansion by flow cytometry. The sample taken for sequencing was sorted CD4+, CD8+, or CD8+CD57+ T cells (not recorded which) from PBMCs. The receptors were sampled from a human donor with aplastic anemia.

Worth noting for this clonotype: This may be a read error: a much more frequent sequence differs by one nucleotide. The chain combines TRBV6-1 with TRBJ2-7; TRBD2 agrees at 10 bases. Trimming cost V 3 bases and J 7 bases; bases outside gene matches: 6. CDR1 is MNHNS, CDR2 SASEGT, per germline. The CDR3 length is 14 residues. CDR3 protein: CASSDERGGNEQYF. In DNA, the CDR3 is TGTGCCAGCAGTGATGAGCGGGGGGGCAATGAGCAGTACTTC.

The CDR3 loop is CASKQFNQPQHF. The CDR3 DNA reads as TGTGCCAGCAAGCAGTTTAATCAGCCCCAGCATTTT. The chain joins TRBV2 to TRBJ1-5; no clear D gene. CDR3 length: 12 residues. V shed 7 bases and J shed 4 bases, with 8 bases lying between them. Per germline, CDR1 SNHLY and CDR2 FYNNEI.

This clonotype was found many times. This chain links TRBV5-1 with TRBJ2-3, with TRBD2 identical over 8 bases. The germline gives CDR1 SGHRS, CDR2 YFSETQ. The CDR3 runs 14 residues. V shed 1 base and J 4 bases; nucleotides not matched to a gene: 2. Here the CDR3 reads CASSLLAGSDTQYF. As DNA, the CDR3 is TGCGCCAGCAGCTTGTTAGCGGGGTCAGATACGCAGTATTTT. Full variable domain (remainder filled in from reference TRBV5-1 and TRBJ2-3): KAGVTQTPRYLIKTRGQQVTLSCSPISGHRSVSWYQQTPGQGLQFLFEYFSETQRNKGNFPGRFSGRQFSNSRSEMNVSTLELGDSALYLCASSLLAGSDTQYFGPGTRLTVL.

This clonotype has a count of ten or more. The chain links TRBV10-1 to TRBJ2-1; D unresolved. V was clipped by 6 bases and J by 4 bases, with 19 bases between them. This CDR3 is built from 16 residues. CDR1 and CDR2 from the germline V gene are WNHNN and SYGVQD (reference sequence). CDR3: CASSPSVALPYNEQFF. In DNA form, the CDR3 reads TGCGCCAGCAGCCCCTCGGTGGCCCTACCTTACAATGAGCAGTTCTTC.

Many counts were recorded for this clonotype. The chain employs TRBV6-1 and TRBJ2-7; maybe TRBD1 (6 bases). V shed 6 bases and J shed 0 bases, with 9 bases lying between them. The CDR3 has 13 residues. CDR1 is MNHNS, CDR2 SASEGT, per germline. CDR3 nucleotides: TGTGCCAGCAGCCGGGACAACTCCTACGAGCAGTACTTC. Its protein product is CASSRDNSYEQYF.

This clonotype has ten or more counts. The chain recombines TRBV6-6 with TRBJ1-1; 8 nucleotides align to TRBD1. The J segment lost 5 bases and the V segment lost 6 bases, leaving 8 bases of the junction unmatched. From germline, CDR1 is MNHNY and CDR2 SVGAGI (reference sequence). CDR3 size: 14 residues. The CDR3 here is CASRPGQGGTEAFF. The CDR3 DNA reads TGTGCCAGCAGACCAGGACAGGGTGGGACTGAAGCTTTCTTT.

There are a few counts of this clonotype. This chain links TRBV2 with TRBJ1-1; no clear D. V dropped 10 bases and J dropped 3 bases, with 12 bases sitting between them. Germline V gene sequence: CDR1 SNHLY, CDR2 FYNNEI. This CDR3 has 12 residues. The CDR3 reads CANQDRYTEAFF. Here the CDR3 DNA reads TGTGCCAACCAGGATCGGTACACTGAAGCTTTCTTT.

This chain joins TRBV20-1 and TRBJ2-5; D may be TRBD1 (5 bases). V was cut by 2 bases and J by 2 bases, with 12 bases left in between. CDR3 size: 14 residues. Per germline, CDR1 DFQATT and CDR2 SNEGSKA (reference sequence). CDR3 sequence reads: CSARNGRDQETQYF. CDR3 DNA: TGCAGTGCTAGAAACGGCAGGGATCAAGAGACCCAGTACTTC.

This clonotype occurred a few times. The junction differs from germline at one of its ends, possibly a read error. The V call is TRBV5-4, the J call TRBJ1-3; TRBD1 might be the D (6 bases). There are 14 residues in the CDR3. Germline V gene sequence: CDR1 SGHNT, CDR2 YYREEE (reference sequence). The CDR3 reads CASSNKDSGDTIYF. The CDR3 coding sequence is TGTGCCAGCAGCAACAAGGACAGTGGAGACACCATATATTTT.

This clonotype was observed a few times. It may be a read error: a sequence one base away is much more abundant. The CDR3 reads CASGADQQETQYF. In nucleotides, the CDR3 is TGTGCCAGCGGTGCCGACCAACAAGAGACCCAGTACTTC. The chain couples TRBV12-3 or TRBV12-4 to TRBJ2-5; D unclear. Trimming left V 8 bases short and J 2 bases short, with 12 bases between. The CDR3 contains 13 residues.

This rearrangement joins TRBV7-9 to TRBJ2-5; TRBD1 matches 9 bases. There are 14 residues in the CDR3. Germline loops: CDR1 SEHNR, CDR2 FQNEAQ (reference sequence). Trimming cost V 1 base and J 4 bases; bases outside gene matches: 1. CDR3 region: CASSLGTGAETQYF. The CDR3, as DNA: TGTGCCAGCAGCTTAGGGACAGGGGCAGAGACCCAGTACTTC.

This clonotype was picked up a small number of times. The CDR3: CATSDPRGYGEGSTDTQYF. The CDR3 region has the DNA TGTGCCACCAGTGACCCCCGGGGGTACGGAGAGGGGAGCACAGATACGCAGTATTTT. This chain connects TRBV24-1 to TRBJ2-3; TRBD2 is a possible D gene (6 bases). The CDR3 extends over 19 amino acids. Per the germline V gene, CDR1 is KGHDR and CDR2 is SFDVKD. Trimming stripped 4 bases from V and 0 bases from J, with 22 bases between.

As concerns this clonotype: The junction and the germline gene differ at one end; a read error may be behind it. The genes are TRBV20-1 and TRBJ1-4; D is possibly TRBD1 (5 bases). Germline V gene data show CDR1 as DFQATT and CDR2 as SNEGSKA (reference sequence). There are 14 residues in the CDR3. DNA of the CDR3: TGTAGTGCTAGAGCGGGGGTAGCGGGGGAAAAACTGTTTTTT. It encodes CSARAGVAGEKLFF.